This T cell receptor beta chain was recovered during a study of memory CD4+ T cells and cytomegalovirus serostatus. Across the study: This sample comes from healthy Belgian adults, 9 CMV seropositive, around 26 seronegative. Study-wide points: Suggested: most of the CMV-linked TCR signature lies in CD4+ memory cells.

Data came from immunoSEQ multiplex PCR; TCRdb stores just in-frame clones and leaves some out. The sample shows over 75,000 clones, about 80% of them seen only once. In regard to this clone: Its antigen is currently unknown.

Trimming removed 4 bases at V and 9 bases at J, with 10 bases between. The CDR3 length is 12 residues. CDR1 and CDR2 from the germline V gene are SGHAT and FQDESV (reference sequence). The sort gate was single viable CD3+CD4+CD8-CD45RO+ cells for memory CD4+ T cells. Donors' CMV status reflects serum IgG against pp150, pp28, p38, p52. What was sequenced was memory CD4+ T cells from blood. The receptor was derived from an adult in good health and CMV-seropositive. The chain carries TRBV11-1 and TRBJ2-1; no clear D. In DNA, the CDR3 is TGTGCCAGCAGCTCCGGCCGGACTGAGCAGTTCTTC. This gives the protein CASSSGRTEQFF.